The 2 T cell receptor beta chains presented below share a single source sample, sequenced in a study of shared clonotypes between healthy human individuals. Only in-frame clones appear in the TCRdb table, and some are missing; sequencing was by immunoSEQ multiplex PCR. Seen here are roughly 1,100,000 clones, about 74% observed once, and the top ten hold roughly 1.5%. The sequencing sample was made of memory CD4+ T cells sorted from blood. Subset denoted: CD45RA-negative fraction. The receptors originated from a man between 18 and 35 years old in good health.

As regards this clone: One end of the junction varies from germline; a read error may be responsible. This sample also contains other DNA sequences that code for the same CDR3. V usage is TRBV7-7 and J usage is TRBJ2-5; 9 bases line up with TRBD2. The CDR3 spans 16 residues. Germline CDR1 is SSHAT and CDR2 is FNYEAQ (reference sequence). CDR3 residues: CASSLVAGGPVETQYF. DNA for the CDR3: TGTGCTAGCAGCTTAGTTGCGGGAGGGCCTGTTGAGACCCAGTACTTC.

Only one count was recorded for this clone. V is TRBV4-3 and J is TRBJ1-2; D not resolved. The CDR3 covers 15 residues. Germline-derived CDR1 and CDR2 are LGHNA and YSLEER. Trimming stripped 0 bases from V and 2 bases from J, with 10 bases between. The CDR3 DNA is TGCGCCAGCAGCCAAGAACCAGGCGCAAACTATGGCTACACCTTC. This codes for CASSQEPGANYGYTF.